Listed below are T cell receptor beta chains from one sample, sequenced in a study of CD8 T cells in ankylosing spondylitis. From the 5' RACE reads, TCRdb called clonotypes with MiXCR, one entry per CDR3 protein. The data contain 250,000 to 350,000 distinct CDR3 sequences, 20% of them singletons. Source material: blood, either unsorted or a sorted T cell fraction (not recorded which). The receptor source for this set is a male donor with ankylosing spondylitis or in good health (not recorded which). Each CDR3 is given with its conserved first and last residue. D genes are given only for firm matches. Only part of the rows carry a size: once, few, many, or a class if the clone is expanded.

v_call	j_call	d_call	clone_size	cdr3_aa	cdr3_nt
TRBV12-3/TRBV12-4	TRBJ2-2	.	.	CASSRLGAGELFF	TGTGCCAGCAGTAGGCTAGGGGCCGGGGAGCTGTTTTTT
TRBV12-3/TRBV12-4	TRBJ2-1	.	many	CASSLPPGHNEQFF	TGTGCCAGCAGTTTACCCCCGGGTCACAATGAGCAGTTCTTC
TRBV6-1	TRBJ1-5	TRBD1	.	CASRQGMNQPQHF	TGTGCCAGCAGACAGGGGATGAATCAGCCCCAGCATTTT
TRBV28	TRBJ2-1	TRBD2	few	CASSLASGKTPNNYNEQFF	TGTGCCAGCAGTTTGGCTAGCGGGAAAACCCCTAATAATTACAATGAGCAGTTCTTC
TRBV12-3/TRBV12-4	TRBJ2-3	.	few	CASSFGHSTDTQYF	TGTGCCAGCAGTTTCGGCCATAGCACAGATACGCAGTATTTT
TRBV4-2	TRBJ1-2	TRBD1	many	CASSQGNRDSKFNYGYTF	TGTGCCAGCAGCCAAGGAAACCGGGACAGCAAATTTAACTATGGCTACACCTTC
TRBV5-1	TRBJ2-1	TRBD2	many	CASSSGLAGGANYNEQFF	TGCGCCAGCAGCTCCGGACTAGCGGGAGGGGCCAACTACAATGAGCAGTTCTTC
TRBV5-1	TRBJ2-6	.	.	CASSLFPSDTPGANVLTF	TGCGCCAGCAGCTTGTTTCCCTCGGACACCCCTGGGGCCAACGTCCTGACTTTC
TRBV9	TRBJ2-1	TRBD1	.	CASSTQGSSYDEQFF	TGTGCCAGCAGCACACAGGGGAGCTCCTACGATGAGCAGTTCTTC
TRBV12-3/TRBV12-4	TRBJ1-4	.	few	CASSLSSHLRLFF	TGTGCCAGCAGTTTATCATCGCACCTGAGGCTGTTTTTT
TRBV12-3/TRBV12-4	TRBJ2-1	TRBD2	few	CASSLAGQGNEQFF	TGTGCCAGCAGCCTAGCGGGTCAAGGCAATGAGCAGTTCTTC
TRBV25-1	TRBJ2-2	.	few	CASSERGAGELFF	TGTGCCAGCAGTGAAAGGGGGGCCGGGGAGCTGTTTTTT
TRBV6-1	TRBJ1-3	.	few	CASRRGASGNTIYF	TGTGCCAGCAGACGCGGCGCGTCCGGAAACACCATATATTTT
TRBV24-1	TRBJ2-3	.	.	CATREQGGTDTQYF	TGTGCCACCAGAGAACAGGGAGGGACAGATACGCAGTATTTT
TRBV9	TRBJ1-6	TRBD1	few	CASSVGGTGGSPLHF	TGTGCCAGCAGCGTAGGCGGGACAGGCGGTTCACCCCTCCACTTT
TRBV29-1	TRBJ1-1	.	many	CSVSADYTEAFF	TGCAGCGTTTCGGCAGACTACACTGAAGCTTTCTTT
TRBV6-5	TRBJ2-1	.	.	CASSYSTRYNEQFF	TGTGCCAGCAGTTACTCGACAAGATACAATGAGCAGTTCTTC
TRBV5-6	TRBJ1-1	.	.	CASSLDSGRVTEAFF	TGTGCCAGCAGCTTGGACAGCGGGCGCGTTACTGAAGCTTTCTTT
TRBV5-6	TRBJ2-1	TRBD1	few	CASSWGTGYNEQFF	TGTGCCAGCAGCTGGGGGACAGGTTACAATGAGCAGTTCTTC
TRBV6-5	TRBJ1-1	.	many	CASSYSVNTEAFF	TGTGCCAGCAGTTACTCCGTAAACACTGAAGCTTTCTTT
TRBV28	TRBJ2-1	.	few	CASKLSGGLYYEQFF	TGTGCCAGTAAGTTGTCGGGCGGACTTTACTATGAGCAGTTCTTC
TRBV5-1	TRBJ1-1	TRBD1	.	CASSPRTGAAFF	TGCGCCAGCAGCCCCCGGACAGGGGCAGCTTTCTTT
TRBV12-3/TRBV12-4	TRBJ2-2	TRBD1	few	CASNTGGHTGELFF	TGTGCCAGCAACACAGGGGGCCACACCGGGGAGCTGTTTTTT
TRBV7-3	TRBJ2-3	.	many	CASSGLLSTDTQYF	TGTGCCAGCAGCGGTTTACTTTCCACAGATACGCAGTATTTT
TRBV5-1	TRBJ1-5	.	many	CASSFMSGQPQHF	TGCGCCAGCAGCTTTATGTCAGGCCAGCCCCAGCATTTT
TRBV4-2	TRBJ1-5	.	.	CASSQDLQGGNQPQHF	TGTGCCAGCAGCCAAGATTTACAGGGAGGGAATCAGCCCCAGCATTTT
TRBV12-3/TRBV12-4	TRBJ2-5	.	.	CASSLRGVGETQYF	TGTGCCAGCAGTTTAAGGGGCGTAGGAGAGACCCAGTACTTC
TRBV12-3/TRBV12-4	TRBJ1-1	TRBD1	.	CASARQGAYTEAFF	TGTGCCAGCGCCCGGCAGGGGGCCTACACTGAAGCTTTCTTT
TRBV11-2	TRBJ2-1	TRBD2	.	CASSTYARSSGRDSYNEQFF	TGTGCCAGCAGCACTTACGCCAGGTCTAGCGGGAGGGACTCCTACAATGAGCAGTTCTTC